This TCR beta chain was sequenced in a study of tissue T cells after allogeneic stem cell transplantation (dated 2022 in TCRdb). A note on the overall study: If a tissue had multiple samples, a pathologist reviewed H&E sections so that samples with histologically apparent lymphocytes got priority for sequencing. The study profiled TCR beta repertoires across many tissues from research autopsies of patients with and without GVHD, plus mouse models of GVHD. The human part of the study was a prospective observational study with no blinding and no randomization.

Read against the paper, the sample's time point label means: human tissue collected at research (rapid) autopsy. Three non-HCT comparator patients with other cancers, who had at least five GI tract samples and no known GI disease at death, were retrospectively selected. After a median post-mortem interval of about 9 hours, the autopsy tissues collected included GI sites spanning esophagus to rectum, along with liver, skin and lymphoid organs including spleen. Autopsy specimens were bisected, with one portion flash-frozen in liquid nitrogen and the rest formalin-fixed; GI outer muscle layers were removed. To extract genomic DNA from frozen tissues, either the Mag-Bind Blood & Tissue DNA HDQ 96 Kit on a Chemagic 360 or the DNeasy Blood & Tissue Kit was used. Because of concern about red blood cell contamination, the extracted DNA went through further purification with the Genomic DNA Clean & Concentrator-25 kit.

Remarks on this clone: The clone's antigen remains unknown. Base qualities were left out, and no much larger clone turns up one base away.

V loses 3 bases at its end and J loses 6 bases; junction bases beyond the gene matches: 12. The germline V gene gives CDR1 as SGHTA and CDR2 as FQGNSA. The CDR3 measures 17 amino acids from cysteine to phenylalanine. Only the CDR3 DNA stays, 51 bases, in frame from base 1. Libraries were made using the immunoSEQ multiplex PCR assay. TCRbeta CDR3 sequencing was done by Adaptive Biotechnologies at survey depth, reporting CDR3 sequences, V/J genes, productive frequency and template counts. Amplification of TCR beta CDR3 regions was performed from genomic DNA rather than from RNA. Concerning the study's data processing: Jensen-Shannon divergence served to quantify pairwise repertoire overlap between tissues, with 0 meaning identical and 1 meaning complete divergence. Tissues were clustered by single-linkage agglomerative hierarchical clustering of pairwise JSD values, and the clustering results were displayed as dendrograms. GLIPH2 was run on all patient samples with simulation_depth 1000, kmer_min_depth 3 and cdr3_length_cutoff 8, and groups with more than two unique CDR3s were retained. A standardized tissue-overlap score was generated by extrapolating Jaccard GLIPH-group overlap across patients to a standard repertoire size of 1000 clones. Linear mixed-effect models, with tissue as a fixed effect and individual as a random effect, were used to test how diversity related to clinical or experimental variables. TCRdb took over this immuneACCESS table, retaining in-frame rearrangements with V and J assigned. Such tables are incomplete; in checked studies, under half of the missing clones stem from an unresolved V gene, and the remainder is unexplained. V and J calls and clone size are those listed in that table; D and trimming were worked out from the DNA. The table for this sample lists under 4,000 clones; roughly 68% of them were counted only once. The ten largest clones take up about 17% of the sample.

Results the study describes overall, beyond this receptor: Within patients, how anatomically similar tissues were was a major factor shaping TCR repertoire composition, regardless of disease or transplant status. Blood samples were not available from the non-GVHD comparator patients. Only a few T cell clones appeared in more than one patient, yet motif-based clustering showed tissue-specific repertoire signatures that were shared between patients. A small and clinically heterogeneous patient cohort was studied, and sampling depth was acknowledged as a limitation. Which tissue TCRs were alloreactive or antigen-specific was not determined in the study, and some of the clones might have been host cells that persisted. In both patients and mice, T cells from blood and spleen picked up only a limited part of the TCR repertoire that was detected in tissues.

The sequencing used tissue from the right colon, collected at autopsy. This TCR came from a male donor at least 60 years old with lung cancer. The chain is made from TRBV7-2 and TRBJ2-7; 12 bases in the middle match TRBD1. The CDR3 corresponds to CASSLLGQGASSGEQYF. The DNA reads as follows: TGTGCCAGCAGCTTGCTGGGACAGGGGGCTTCATCAGGCGAGCAGTACTTC.